These 25 T cell receptor beta chains originate from one sample sequenced in a study of blood T cell repertoires in COVID-19. Here immunoSEQ multiplex PCR was the method, and the copy in TCRdb shows in-frame clones only, minus some. The table includes 140,000 or so clones, approximately 80% detected once. The specimen was peripheral blood. The receptors come from a human donor in a cohort sampled during active COVID-19.

The chain links TRBV9 to TRBJ2-6, with TRBD1 matching 8 bases. The CDR3 length is 18 residues. The junction had 7 bases not matched to a gene; V was cut back by 2 bases and J by 0 bases. Per germline, CDR1 SGDLS and CDR2 YYNGEE. CDR3 sequence reads: CASSVTQGTGSGANVLTF. DNA of the CDR3: TGTGCCAGCAGCGTCACACAGGGGACAGGCTCTGGGGCCAACGTCCTGACTTTC.

Only one count was recorded for this clone. This chain uses TRBV7-2 with TRBJ2-2; TRBD2 agrees at 8 bases. Germline CDR1 SGHTA, CDR2 FQGNSA. This CDR3 has 17 amino acids. Trimming removed 5 bases from V and 7 bases from J; junction bases left unmatched: 15. CDR3 DNA sequence: TGTGCCAGCAGCCGCCAGCCCCGGGGGGGAGGTGGCGGGGAGCTGTTTTTT. This encodes CASSRQPRGGGGGELFF.

This clone has only a few counts. The V and J genes are TRBV29-1 and TRBJ1-1; D not certain. Trimming took 6 bases from V and 0 from J, leaving 14 bases between them. This CDR3 has 14 residues. Germline CDR1 SQVTM, CDR2 ANQGSEA. The CDR3 loop reads CSVHKGDMNTEAFF. Written as DNA, the CDR3 is TGCAGCGTCCATAAGGGAGACATGAACACTGAAGCTTTCTTT.

The CDR3 DNA sequence: TGTGCCAGCTCGCCTCAGACAGGGTTGGAGACCCAGTACTTC. It yields the protein CASSPQTGLETQYF. The genes are TRBV18 and TRBJ2-5; 7 nucleotides match TRBD1. J was trimmed by 5 bases and V by 6 bases; bases with no gene match: 9. Germline CDR1 and CDR2: KGHSH and LQKENI. CDR3 length equals 14 residues.

The chain links TRBV10-3 to TRBJ2-7; tentative D call: TRBD1 (6 bases). Deletions cut 0 bases from V and 4 bases from J, with 19 bases between. Looked up from germline, CDR1 is ENHRY and CDR2 is SYGVKD. The CDR3 runs 17 residues. This chain's CDR3 is CAISESGSATQGYEQYF. In nucleotides, the CDR3 is TGTGCCATCAGTGAGTCCGGAAGCGCCACCCAGGGGTACGAGCAGTACTTC.

The V and J genes are TRBV5-4 and TRBJ1-1; TRBD1 is a possible D gene (5 bases). Germline loops: CDR1 SGHNT, CDR2 YYREEE (reference sequence). This CDR3 is 13 amino acids long. Trimming left V 1 base short and J 1 base short, with 5 bases between. The CDR3 region is CASSLRGNTEAFF. Here the CDR3 DNA reads TGTGCCAGCAGCTTGAGGGGGAACACTGAAGCTTTCTTT.

The chain uses TRBV4-3 and TRBJ2-7; D uncertain. This CDR3 has 15 residues. Germline V CDR1 and CDR2: LGHNA, YSLEER. Trimming took off 1 base at V and 2 bases at J, with 12 bases between the two ends. This CDR3 reads CASSQGFAVAYEQYF. The DNA for the CDR3 is TGCGCCAGCAGCCAAGGGTTTGCGGTCGCCTACGAGCAGTACTTC.

The chain uses TRBV6-5 and TRBJ1-5; TRBD1 might be the D (6 bases). Germline CDR1 is MNHEY and CDR2 is SVGAGI. The CDR3 extends over 15 amino acids. The V end was cut by 6 bases, the J end by 0 bases, with 12 bases between. The CDR3 nucleotides read TGTGCCAGCAGGCCTACAGGGACTAGCAATCAGCCCCAGCATTTT. This gives the protein CASRPTGTSNQPQHF.

This clone has only a few counts. V gene TRBV29-1 combines with J gene TRBJ2-7; TRBD1 is a possible D gene (7 bases). Trimming cost V 4 bases and J 0 bases, with 19 bases left between them. The CDR3 is 16 amino acids. Germline V gives CDR1 SQVTM, CDR2 ANQGSEA. CDR3 bases: TGCAGCGTTGTGGGGTGGTCAGGGGGGAGCTCCTACGAGCAGTACTTC. This encodes CSVVGWSGGSSYEQYF.

This clone turned up a few times. The chain combines TRBV28 with TRBJ1-6; D call uncertain. Trimming took off 10 bases at V and 9 bases at J, with 16 bases between the two ends. CDR3 length equals 13 residues. The V gene's germline CDR1 is MDHEN and CDR2 SYDVKM. Written as DNA, the CDR3 is TGTGCCACCACGATGGTACCGGGTTCACCCCTCCACTTT. Protein product: CATTMVPGSPLHF.

The chain couples TRBV7-9 to TRBJ1-5, with a possible D match to TRBD1 (6 bases). This CDR3 is built from 14 residues. The V and J ends lost 5 bases and 1 base respectively, with 9 bases between them. Germline V lookup: CDR1 SEHNR, CDR2 FQNEAQ (reference sequence). This CDR3 is CASSPQGSNQPQHF. The DNA of the CDR3 is TGTGCCAGCAGCCCACAGGGCAGCAATCAGCCCCAGCATTTT.

This clone turned up a few times. The chain recombines TRBV7-9 with TRBJ1-2; no firm D call. CDR1 is SEHNR and CDR2 is FQNEAQ in the germline V gene (reference sequence). This CDR3 is built from 13 residues. Between the trimmed V and J ends, which lost 5 bases and 5 bases, there was a span of 12 bases. This chain's CDR3 is CASSPSGPYGYTF. In DNA, the CDR3 is TGTGCCAGCAGCCCCAGCGGCCCGTATGGCTACACCTTC.

This clone has more than one count but fewer than ten. The chain is built from TRBV19 and TRBJ1-5; D unclear. The CDR3 is made up of 14 amino acids. Trimming left V 3 bases short and J 8 bases short, with 14 bases between. The V gene's germline CDR1 is LNHDA and CDR2 SQIVND (reference sequence). The CDR3 DNA reads as TGTGCCAGTAGTATTAGGTCGGGGATGGAGCCCCAGCATTTT. This translates into CASSIRSGMEPQHF.

This clone was detected a few times. This chain joins TRBV7-9 and TRBJ1-1; 7 positions match TRBD1. CDR3 length: 13 amino acids. With 4 bases clipped from V and 3 bases from J, the junction kept 2 bases outside the gene matches. CDR1 is SEHNR and CDR2 is FQNEAQ in the germline V gene (reference sequence). The CDR3 protein is CASSSRGYTEAFF. The CDR3 coding sequence is TGTGCCAGCAGCTCCAGGGGGTACACTGAAGCTTTCTTT.

The V and J genes are TRBV7-3 and TRBJ2-7, with 9 bases matching TRBD2. CDR3 length: 14 residues. CDR1 is SGHTA and CDR2 is FQGTGA in the germline V gene. J was trimmed by 7 bases and V by 0 bases; bases with no gene match: 4. The CDR3 nucleotides are TGTGCCAGCAGCTTAACGGGACTAGCTGGGGAGCAGTACTTC. Protein sequence: CASSLTGLAGEQYF.

V and J are TRBV7-2 and TRBJ2-7; D may be TRBD2 (6 bases). V lost 8 bases, J lost 6 bases, and 20 bases lay in between. The CDR3 is 14 amino acids. The germline V gene has CDR1 SGHTA and CDR2 FQGNSA. The CDR3, as DNA: TGTGCCAGCGGTAGTCTTTTACGGGGGAGCGAGCAGTACTTC. It yields the protein CASGSLLRGSEQYF.

The rearrangement uses TRBV19 and TRBJ2-7; the match to TRBD1 covers 8 bases. Per germline, CDR1 LNHDA and CDR2 SQIVND (reference sequence). This CDR3 has 15 amino acids. V was clipped by 0 bases and J by 2 bases; unmatched bases: 3. Here the CDR3 DNA reads TGTGCCAGTAGTATAGACCTGGGACAGGCCTACGAGCAGTACTTC. Translating gives CASSIDLGQAYEQYF.

This clone was counted a few times. The J gene is TRBJ2-2, the V gene TRBV7-2; TRBD2 might be the D (6 bases). V was shortened by 5 bases and J by 4 bases, with 17 bases between the two germline ends. Germline CDR1 reads SGHTA; CDR2 reads FQGNSA. The CDR3 loop spans 16 amino acids. The DNA for the CDR3 is TGTGCCAGCAGCGTAGGGACTTCCCCTCTCACCGGGGAGCTGTTTTTT. It encodes CASSVGTSPLTGELFF.

The chain carries TRBV27 and TRBJ2-5; D gene unclear. CDR3 size: 15 residues. The V end lost 5 bases, the J end lost 4 bases, and 17 bases lay between the germline ends. The germline V gene has CDR1 MNHEY and CDR2 SMNVEV (reference sequence). The CDR3 sequence is CASSPRALSSETQYF. The DNA of the CDR3 is TGTGCCAGCAGTCCTAGAGCCCTCTCATCAGAGACCCAGTACTTC.

The CDR3 spells CASSQLSLAVAGANVLTF. CDR3 bases: TGTGCCAGCAGCCAACTCAGCCTAGCAGTCGCTGGGGCCAACGTCCTGACTTTC. The chain carries TRBV14 and TRBJ2-6; D is possibly TRBD2 (5 bases). CDR1 and CDR2 from the germline V gene are SGHDN and FVKESK. Trimming left V 2 bases short and J 2 bases short, with 16 bases between. This CDR3 has 18 amino acids. Combining the CDR3 with reference TRBV14 and TRBJ2-6 gives the whole variable domain EAGVTQFPSHSVIEKGQTVTLRCDPISGHDNLYWYRRVMGKEIKFLLHFVKESKQDESGMPNNRFLAERTGGTYSTLKVQPAELEDSGVYFCASSQLSLAVAGANVLTFGAGSRLTVL.

The chain recombines TRBV9 with TRBJ2-6; 7 bases align to TRBD2. This CDR3 region has 19 residues. J lost 1 base, V lost 2 bases, and 12 bases had no gene match. CDR1 and CDR2 (germline): SGDLS, YYNGEE. The CDR3 spells CASSVGEGTEPSGANVLTF. CDR3 DNA sequence: TGTGCCAGCAGCGTTGGGGAGGGCACGGAGCCTTCTGGGGCCAACGTCCTGACTTTC.

This clone turned up a few times. The J gene is TRBJ1-1, the V gene TRBV19, with D perhaps TRBD1 (6 bases). The CDR3 consists of 12 residues. Germline CDR1 LNHDA, CDR2 SQIVND (reference sequence). The V end lost 6 bases, the J end lost 3 bases, and 8 bases lay between the germline ends. CDR3 sequence reads: CASRDSHTEAFF. The CDR3 coding sequence is TGTGCCAGTAGGGACAGCCACACTGAAGCTTTCTTT.

The chain uses TRBV6-5 and TRBJ2-7; 8 bases are shared with TRBD1. CDR1 is MNHEY and CDR2 is SVGAGI in the germline V gene. V shed 8 bases and J 4 bases; nucleotides not matched to a gene: 13. The CDR3 covers 15 residues. The CDR3 DNA is TGTGCCAGCTGTCATGACAGGGGAGGTCCTTACGAGCAGTACTTC. Residues: CASCHDRGGPYEQYF.

The chain employs TRBV28 and TRBJ2-7; D gene ambiguous. The V and J ends lost 2 bases and 3 bases respectively, with 5 bases between them. CDR1 MDHEN and CDR2 SYDVKM come from the germline V gene. The CDR3 totals 12 residues. The CDR3 nucleotides read TGTGCCAGCAGTTTAGGCAGCTACGAGCAGTACTTC. This encodes CASSLGSYEQYF.

The rearrangement uses TRBV11-1 and TRBJ1-2; no definite D call. V was trimmed by 2 bases and J by 2 bases, leaving 6 bases between them. The CDR3 runs 13 residues. Germline assignment: CDR1 SGHAT and CDR2 FQDESV (reference sequence). The CDR3 is CASSLCGNYGYTF. CDR3 nucleotides: TGTGCCAGCAGCTTATGCGGGAACTATGGCTACACCTTC. The full variable domain, its missing parts supplied by reference TRBV11-1 and TRBJ1-2, is EAEVAQSPRYKITEKSQAVAFWCDPISGHATLYWYRQILGQGPELLVQFQDESVVDDSQLPKDRFSAERLKGVDSTLKIQPAELGDSAMYLCASSLCGNYGYTFGSGTRLTVV.